This T cell receptor beta chain was documented in a study of blood T cell repertoires in COVID-19. In the study overall: Whether acute or convalescent, the COVID-19 samples came from the United States, Italy and Spain. PBMCs, B-cell-depleted T cells, or T cells were the source of the cDNA or gDNA that made up the material.

In the authors' workflow: Estimation of nucleated cell counts was performed using reference gene primer amplification. TCRdb's table, derived via immunoSEQ multiplex PCR, lists solely in-frame clones and lacks some. The DNA was the basis for D and trimming; V, J and clone size are from that table. The sample lists approximately 120,000 clones; about 83% were seen once. The sample comprised peripheral blood. The clonotype was recovered from a human donor in a cohort sampled during active COVID-19.

The CDR3 bases are TGTGCCAGCAGCCAAGGGAACAGGGGTCCTGGAAACACCATATATTTT. Residues: CASSQGNRGPGNTIYF. The chain links TRBV3-1 (or the pseudogene TRBV3-2) to TRBJ1-3; TRBD1 matches 7 bases. The junction had 5 bases not matched to a gene; V was cut back by 1 base and J by 2 bases. CDR1 and CDR2 from the germline V gene are LGHDT and YNNKEL (reference sequence). The CDR3 consists of 16 residues.